The 27 T cell receptor delta chains presented below share a single source sample, sequenced in a study of gamma-delta chains in newborns, infants, children. TCRdb processed the reads again with the CATT caller. The sample records about 6,100 delta-chain clones, around 2% being singletons. Sequencing was performed on blood. These receptors all stem from a child who was a newborn, infant or young child, either healthy, febrile or measles-vaccinated (not recorded which).

To note about this clone: One base away lies a much larger clone, so this may be a sequencing read error. This same CDR3 is encoded by further DNA sequences in the sample. This chain uses TRDV2 with TRDJ3; D remains ambiguous. The V gene lost 0 bases and the J gene lost 3 bases, with 14 bases spanning the gap. Germline V gene sequence: CDR1 GEAIGNYY, CDR2 EKD. CDR3 length: 18 amino acids. CDR3 sequence reads: CACDTVGASSWDTRQMFF. CDR3 in DNA: TGTGCCTGTGACACCGTAGGGGCTTCGAGCTGGGACACCCGACAGATGTTTTTC.

By sample fraction, this clone is medium-sized (0.01 to 0.1%). This specimen includes other DNA sequences encoding the same CDR3. The chain uses TRDV2 and TRDJ3; 13 bases are shared with TRDD3. V dropped 4 bases and J dropped 0; count of bases not matched to a gene: 5. In germline, CDR1 is GEAIGNYY, CDR2 EKD. The CDR3 extends over 19 amino acids. The CDR3 reads CACDTGGYASSWDTRQMFF. Here the CDR3 DNA reads TGTGCCTGTGATACTGGGGGATACGCCAGCTCCTGGGACACCCGACAGATGTTTTTC.

In the case of this clone: A far larger clone is a single base away, which makes a read error likely. Other DNA sequences in this sample translate to the same CDR3. The chain uses TRDV2 and TRDJ2; TRDD3 agrees at 12 bases. This CDR3 region has 16 residues. Trimming at V came to 3 bases and at J to 3 bases, leaving 4 bases not matched to a gene. In germline, CDR1 is GEAIGNYY, CDR2 EKD. The CDR3 DNA follows: TGTGCCTGTGACGTACTGGGGGATACTCTGACAGCACAACTCTTCTTT. As protein: CACDVLGDTLTAQLFF.

Many counts were recorded for this clone. This chain joins TRDV2 and TRDJ3, with 13 positions matching TRDD3. The CDR3 sequence is 18 residues long. V lost 1 base to trimming and J lost 9 bases; unmatched junction nucleotides: 8. CDR1 GEAIGNYY and CDR2 EKD come from the germline V gene. The CDR3 is CACDTVLGDTSPTRQMFF. In nucleotides, the CDR3 is TGTGCCTGTGACACGGTACTGGGGGATACGTCCCCCACCCGACAGATGTTTTTC.

By sample share, this clone is medium-sized. This rearrangement joins TRDV2 to TRDJ2; a possible D gene is TRDD3 (6 bases). The CDR3 is 14 amino acids. CDR1 is GEAIGNYY, CDR2 EKD, per germline. V gave up 2 bases and J gave up 3 bases, with 9 bases separating them. CDR3 in DNA: TGTGCCTGTGACAAATTGGGGGTGACAGCACAACTCTTCTTT. Its translation is CACDKLGVTAQLFF.

In this sample, this clone is medium-sized (0.01 to 0.1%). Other nucleotide sequences from this sample produce the same CDR3. This chain uses TRDV2 with TRDJ3, with 9 bases identical to TRDD3. There are 18 residues in the CDR3. J lost 1 base, V lost 1 base, and 4 bases had no gene match. Germline V gene lookup returns CDR1 GEAIGNYY and CDR2 EKD. The CDR3 DNA follows: TGTGCCTGTGACACTGTACTGGGGGAGTCCTGGGACACCCGACAGATGTTTTTC. Translating gives CACDTVLGESWDTRQMFF.

A remark on this clone: This DNA's translation and the protein TCRdb lists, from a much larger clone, do not match at residue 9, likely due to a read error; the protein shown is translated from the DNA. This chain links TRDV2 with TRDJ3; 7 nucleotides align to TRDD3. Trimming cost V 0 bases and J 2 bases; bases outside gene matches: 3. The CDR3 consists of 17 residues. Germline V gives CDR1 GEAIGNYY, CDR2 EKD. The CDR3 coding sequence is TGTGCCTGTGACACCGTGGGGGACCCCTGGGACACCCGACAGATGTTTTTC. This sequence encodes CACDTVGDPWDTRQMFF.

There are a few counts of this clone. Since a much larger clone is just one base distant, this may be a read error. This sequence joins TRDV2 and TRDJ3; TRDD3 might be the D (6 bases). The germline gives CDR1 GEAIGNYY, CDR2 EKD. The CDR3 spans 21 residues. Trimming pared 0 bases from V and 0 bases from J, leaving 20 bases between. The CDR3 sequence is CACDTLGASTYSSWDTRQMFF. In DNA form, the CDR3 reads TGTGCCTGTGACACCTTGGGGGCCTCAACGTACAGCTCCTGGGACACCCGACAGATGTTTTTC.

The table lists this clone with a few counts. TCRdb attributes to this sequence the protein of a much larger clone, which differs from the DNA translation at residue 6; a read error is likely, and the protein displayed is translated from the DNA. The V and J genes are TRDV2 and TRDJ3, with 7 bases identical to TRDD3. Per the germline V gene, CDR1 is GEAIGNYY and CDR2 is EKD. CDR3 size: 18 residues. Trimming at V came to 1 base and at J to 1 base, leaving 6 bases not matched to a gene. Here the CDR3 DNA reads TGTGCCTGTGACACTGAGGGATACTTATCCTGGGACACCCGACAGATGTTTTTC. Amino acids: CACDTEGYLSWDTRQMFF.

Relative to its sample, this clone is medium-sized (0.01 to 0.1%). Additional DNA sequences in this sample encode the identical CDR3. The V call is TRDV2, the J call TRDJ3; D not certain. CDR3 length: 16 amino acids. Looked up from germline, CDR1 is GEAIGNYY and CDR2 is EKD. Trimming cost V 3 bases and J 0 bases, with 8 bases left between them. The CDR3 nucleotides are TGTGCCTGTGACGGGTTGGGCTCCTGGGACACCCGACAGATGTTTTTC. This codes for CACDGLGSWDTRQMFF.

Concerning this clone itself: A far larger clone differs by one base, so this is likely a read error. This sample includes further DNA sequences coding for the same CDR3. The chain employs TRDV2 and TRDJ3, with TRDD3 matching 10 bases. The CDR3 extends over 18 amino acids. Per the germline V gene, CDR1 is GEAIGNYY and CDR2 is EKD. CDR3 in amino acids: CACDTGGYASWDTRQMFF. CDR3 coding DNA: TGTGCCTGTGACACCGGGGGATACGCCTCCTGGGACACCCGGCAGATGTTTTTC.

This clone came up many times. A read error is possible here, since a much larger clone lies one base away. This specimen includes other DNA sequences encoding the same CDR3. The chain combines TRDV2 with TRDJ3; weak D call: TRDD3 (5 bases). Germline V gives CDR1 GEAIGNYY, CDR2 EKD. V lost 0 bases and J lost 1, with 6 bases in between. CDR3 length equals 16 residues. The CDR3 DNA follows: TGTGCCTGTGACACCTGGGGATCCTGGGACACCCGACAGATGTTTTTC. The encoded protein is CACDTWGSWDTRQMFF.

By proportion, this clone is medium-sized. This sample includes further DNA sequences coding for the same CDR3. The rearrangement links TRDV2 to TRDJ3; 11 bases match TRDD3. The V gene's germline CDR1 is GEAIGNYY and CDR2 EKD. This CDR3 contains 18 residues. The trim removed 2 bases at V and 2 bases at J, leaving 4 bases unmatched. CDR3 amino acids: CACDIVLGDTWDTRQMFF. The CDR3 region has the DNA TGTGCCTGTGACATAGTACTGGGGGATACCTGGGACACCCGACAGATGTTTTTC.

In this sample, this clone is medium-sized (0.01 to 0.1%). This chain joins TRDV2 and TRDJ3; 9 bases are a match to TRDD3. The CDR3 runs to 19 residues. Germline loops: CDR1 GEAIGNYY, CDR2 EKD. The V gene end was trimmed by 0 bases and the J gene end by 0 bases; junction bases not matched to a gene: 5. CDR3 region: CACDTLWGISSWDTRQMFF. The CDR3 region has the DNA TGTGCCTGTGACACCCTCTGGGGGATCAGCTCCTGGGACACCCGACAGATGTTTTTC.

This clone rates as medium-sized. The chain links TRDV2 to TRDJ2; TRDD3 agrees at 11 bases. Germline trimming cut 3 bases from V and 8 bases from J; bases unmatched to any gene: 7. This CDR3 region has 15 residues. Germline V gene lookup returns CDR1 GEAIGNYY and CDR2 EKD. CDR3 DNA: TGTGCCTGTGACTCCCTCTCTGGGGGATACGCACAACTCTTCTTT. Encoded protein: CACDSLSGGYAQLFF.

This rearrangement joins TRDV2 to TRDJ1; 7 nucleotides line up with TRDD3. Trimming at V came to 0 bases and at J to 0 bases, leaving 12 bases not matched to a gene. This CDR3 spans 18 amino acids. Germline V gives CDR1 GEAIGNYY, CDR2 EKD. The CDR3 bases are TGTGCCTGTGACACCTTGGGGGACAGCTCCTGGGACACCGATAAACTCATCTTT. Residues: CACDTLGDSSWDTDKLIF.

This clone was recorded a few times. A read error is possible here, since a much larger clone lies one base away. This sequence joins TRDV2 and TRDJ3, with D possibly being TRDD3 (6 bases). In germline, CDR1 is GEAIGNYY, CDR2 EKD. The CDR3 totals 16 residues. The CDR3: CACDTLGSWDTRQVFF. CDR3 nucleotide sequence: TGTGCCTGTGACACACTGGGCTCCTGGGACACCCGACAGGTGTTTTTC.

There are a few counts of this clone. A clone one base away is much larger, so this may be a read error. Other DNA variants within this sample encode the same CDR3. The chain joins TRDV2 to TRDJ3; 13 positions match TRDD3. Germline CDR1 and CDR2: GEAIGNYY and EKD. The length of the CDR3 is 19 residues. This chain's CDR3 is CACDTLGDTPSWDTRQMFF. The CDR3 nucleotides read TGTGCCTGTGACACACTGGGGGATACGCCCTCCTGGGACACTCGACAGATGTTTTTC.

A note on this clone: With a much larger clone just one base away, this may be a read error. J is TRDJ3 and V is TRDV2, with 9 positions matching TRDD3. The CDR3 totals 21 residues. In germline, CDR1 is GEAIGNYY, CDR2 EKD. This chain's CDR3 is CACGTVGDTRGSSWDTRQMFF. CDR3 nucleotide sequence: TGTGCCTGTGGCACCGTAGGGGATACGCGGGGCAGCTCCTGGGACACCCGACAGATGTTTTTC.

As concerns this clone: TCRdb attributes to this sequence the protein of a much larger clone, which differs from the DNA translation at residue 14; a read error is likely, and the protein displayed is translated from the DNA. This chain links TRDV2 with TRDJ3, with D possibly TRDD3 on 5 matching bases. The CDR3 length is 17 residues. CDR1 GEAIGNYY and CDR2 EKD come from the germline V gene. The CDR3 DNA sequence: TGTGCCTGTGACACCGTCGTCAGCTCCTGGGACACCCGACGGATGTTTTTC. It codes for CACDTVVSSWDTRRMFF.

This clone was seen a handful of times. This CDR3 is also generated by other DNA sequences in the sample. CDR3 loop: CACDLLGASSWDTRQMFF. The CDR3 DNA is TGTGCCTGTGACTTACTGGGGGCTAGCTCCTGGGACACCCGACAGATGTTTTTC. The chain is built from TRDV2 and TRDJ3; 8 bases map to TRDD3. Trimming cost V 3 bases and J 0 bases; bases outside gene matches: 6. CDR3 length: 18 amino acids. Germline loops: CDR1 GEAIGNYY, CDR2 EKD.

As concerns this clone: The TCRdb protein, from a much larger clone, departs from this DNA's translation at residue 9, likely by read error; the protein shown derives from the DNA. The rearrangement joins TRDV2 to TRDJ3, with 11 positions matching TRDD3. Germline V gene data show CDR1 as GEAIGNYY and CDR2 as EKD. J gave up 3 bases and V 3 bases, and 3 bases lay outside the gene matches. CDR3 size: 17 residues. CDR3 residues: CACDVLGDIWDTRQMFF. CDR3 bases: TGTGCCTGTGACGTACTGGGGGATATCTGGGACACCCGACAGATGTTTTTC.

This clone was counted between two and nine times. The TCRdb protein comes from a much larger clone and disagrees with this DNA's translation at residue 15, likely due to a read error; the protein given here is derived from the DNA. J is TRDJ3 and V is TRDV2; tentatively, D is TRDD3 (6 bases). In germline, CDR1 is GEAIGNYY, CDR2 EKD. This CDR3 spans 17 amino acids. The CDR3 spells CACDFTGSSWDTRQVFF. Here the CDR3 DNA reads TGTGCCTGTGACTTCACTGGGAGCTCCTGGGACACCCGACAGGTGTTTTTC.

In the case of this clone: The protein that TCRdb holds for this DNA derives from a much larger clone and differs from the translated DNA at residue 11, which likely indicates a read error; the protein shown here is translated from the DNA. The rearrangement joins TRDV2 to TRDJ3; TRDD3 matches at 11 bases. Germline CDR1 reads GEAIGNYY; CDR2 reads EKD. The CDR3 is 18 residues long. This chain's CDR3 is CACDTWGIRSLDTRQMFF. The CDR3 DNA follows: TGTGCCTGTGACACCTGGGGGATACGCTCCTTGGACACCCGACAGATGTTTTTC.

As concerns this clone: A much larger clone lies one base from this, so it may be a read error. Distinct nucleotide sequences in the sample also encode this CDR3. The CDR3 region has the DNA TGTGCAGCGAAAATTGGGCCTTCCTACGTCTCTTCTTCTCGGTACCGTTTTATGTACACCGATAAACTCATCTTT. Encoded protein: CAAKIGPSYVSSSRYRFMYTDKLIF. The V call is TRAV29/DV5, the J call TRDJ1, with TRDD2 identical over 9 bases. Per the germline V gene, CDR1 is NSMFDY and CDR2 is ISSIKDK. Trimming at V came to 5 bases and at J to 0 bases, leaving 38 bases not matched to a gene. The CDR3 loop spans 25 amino acids.

A remark on this clone: A junction end diverges from the germline sequence, so it may reflect a read error. The sample carries other DNA sequences with the same CDR3. V is TRDV2 and J is TRDJ2; 12 bases line up with TRDD3. This CDR3 contains 17 residues. The germline V gene has CDR1 GEAIGNYY and CDR2 EKD. In nucleotides, the CDR3 is TGTGCCTGTGACTTTGTACTGGGGGATACTTTGACCGCACAACTCTTCTTT. Translation: CACDFVLGDTLTAQLFF.

Relative to its sample, this clone is medium-sized. Other DNA sequences in the sample encode the same CDR3. The chain carries TRDV2 and TRDJ3, with 7 bases lining up with TRDD3. CDR3 length: 19 residues. Germline-derived CDR1 and CDR2 are GEAIGNYY and EKD. J lost 0 bases, V lost 0 bases, and 7 bases had no gene match. Here the CDR3 DNA reads TGTGCCTGTGACACCGCTACTGGGGTTTTCTCCTGGGACACCCGACAGATGTTTTTC. Its protein product is CACDTATGVFSWDTRQMFF.